This is a list of T cell receptor beta chains from one sample in a study of cytomegalovirus exposure and HLA in healthy donors. Assay used: immunoSEQ multiplex PCR; TCRdb lists only in-frame clones, some missing. The repertoire holds about 160,000 clones, with roughly 85% as singletons. Sequenced: PBMCs. These receptors originate from a woman in her forties or fifties in good health and CMV-seronegative. Each CDR3 is given with its conserved first and last residue. The D gene is left open where the match is weak. Clone size is shown for a subset of rows, as once, few, many or a class of expanded clone.

TGTGCCAGCAGCTTGGGGGGCCAGCCCGCGGGGGAGCAGTACTTC CASSLGGQPAGEQYF TRBJ2-7 few 15 TRBV5-4 .
TGTGCCAGCAGCTTAGAAGGAGGACCCCTGGGTACGCAGTATTTT CASSLEGGPLGTQYF TRBJ2-3 . 15 TRBV7-2 .
TGTGCCAGCAGTTTTCCCGGGACAGGGTTTGAAAAACTGTTTTTT CASSFPGTGFEKLFF TRBJ1-4 . 15 TRBV28 TRBD1
TGCGCCAGCACAAACTGGGACTCGGGTTGGGAGGAGCAGTACTTC CASTNWDSGWEEQYF TRBJ2-7 . 15 TRBV5-1 .
TGTGCCAGCAGTTTATACAGGGGAAGTCAGCCCCAGCATTTT CASSLYRGSQPQHF TRBJ1-5 once 14 TRBV28 TRBD1
TGCGCCAGCAGCATCGGGACAGTCAACACCGGGGAGCTGTTTTTT CASSIGTVNTGELFF TRBJ2-2 . 15 TRBV4-3 TRBD1
TGTGCCAGCAGTTCGACTAGCGGGAGGGCGGCCGGGGAGCTGTTTTTT CASSSTSGRAAGELFF TRBJ2-2 . 16 TRBV27 TRBD2
TGTGCCAGCAGCTTACAGGTCTCTGGAAACACCATATATTTT CASSLQVSGNTIYF TRBJ1-3 . 14 TRBV13 .
TGTGCCAGCAGTTTATTCGGGACAGGGAATTTTTTCACCGGGGAGCTGTTTTTT CASSLFGTGNFFTGELFF TRBJ2-2 few 18 TRBV28 TRBD1
TGTGCCAGCAGCTTAGTTACGGGGGGGCGGTCCGATGAGCAGTTCTTC CASSLVTGGRSDEQFF TRBJ2-1 . 16 TRBV11-2 TRBD2
TGTGCCAGCAGCTTAGAGGGGGGAAACACCATATATTTT CASSLEGGNTIYF TRBJ1-3 few 13 TRBV7-9 .
TGTGCCAGCAGTTTTCCATACTATGGCTACACCTTC CASSFPYYGYTF TRBJ1-2 . 12 TRBV28 .
TGTGCCAGCAGCTTATCCAGACTAGCGGGAGTAGATACGCAGTATTTT CASSLSRLAGVDTQYF TRBJ2-3 . 16 TRBV7-2 TRBD2
TGTGCCAGCAGCTTTTCTATAATGGTCCAAGAGACCCAGTACTTC CASSFSIMVQETQYF TRBJ2-5 . 15 TRBV5-8 .
TGTGCCAGCAGCTTAGGGGACAGGGGTATGAACACTGAAGCTTTCTTT CASSLGDRGMNTEAFF TRBJ1-1 . 16 TRBV7-3 TRBD1